This TCR beta chain is from a study of molecular identifiers for immune sequencing clone quantification. Findings of the study overall: Clones above 20 RNA copies contained over 99% of effector molecules and under 1% of naive molecules.

This clonotype was observed at least ten times. What it binds is unknown. The CDR3 consists of 14 residues. CDR1 and CDR2 (germline): SGHDT, YYEEEE. The ends were cut back, 4 bases at V and 10 bases at J, with 18 bases in the middle. TCRdb re-derived calls from the PCR reads in MiXCR, one entry per CDR3 protein. The data show more than 9,000 distinct CDR3 sequences, approximately 19% seen once. The sequenced sample was naive CD8+ T cells from blood, with Jurkat cell RNA spiked in. The sample's subset: FACS-sorted CD8+CD4-CCR7+CD45RA+ naive T cells. The V call is TRBV5-6, the J call TRBJ2-1, with D perhaps matching TRBD1 (6 bases). The origin of this receptor is a human donor in good health. Some libraries in this study had Jurkat cell RNA spiked in. CDR3 in DNA: TGTGCCAGCAGCCAGGACAGACTCTGGCCCGAGCAGTTCTTC. It specifies CASSQDRLWPEQFF.